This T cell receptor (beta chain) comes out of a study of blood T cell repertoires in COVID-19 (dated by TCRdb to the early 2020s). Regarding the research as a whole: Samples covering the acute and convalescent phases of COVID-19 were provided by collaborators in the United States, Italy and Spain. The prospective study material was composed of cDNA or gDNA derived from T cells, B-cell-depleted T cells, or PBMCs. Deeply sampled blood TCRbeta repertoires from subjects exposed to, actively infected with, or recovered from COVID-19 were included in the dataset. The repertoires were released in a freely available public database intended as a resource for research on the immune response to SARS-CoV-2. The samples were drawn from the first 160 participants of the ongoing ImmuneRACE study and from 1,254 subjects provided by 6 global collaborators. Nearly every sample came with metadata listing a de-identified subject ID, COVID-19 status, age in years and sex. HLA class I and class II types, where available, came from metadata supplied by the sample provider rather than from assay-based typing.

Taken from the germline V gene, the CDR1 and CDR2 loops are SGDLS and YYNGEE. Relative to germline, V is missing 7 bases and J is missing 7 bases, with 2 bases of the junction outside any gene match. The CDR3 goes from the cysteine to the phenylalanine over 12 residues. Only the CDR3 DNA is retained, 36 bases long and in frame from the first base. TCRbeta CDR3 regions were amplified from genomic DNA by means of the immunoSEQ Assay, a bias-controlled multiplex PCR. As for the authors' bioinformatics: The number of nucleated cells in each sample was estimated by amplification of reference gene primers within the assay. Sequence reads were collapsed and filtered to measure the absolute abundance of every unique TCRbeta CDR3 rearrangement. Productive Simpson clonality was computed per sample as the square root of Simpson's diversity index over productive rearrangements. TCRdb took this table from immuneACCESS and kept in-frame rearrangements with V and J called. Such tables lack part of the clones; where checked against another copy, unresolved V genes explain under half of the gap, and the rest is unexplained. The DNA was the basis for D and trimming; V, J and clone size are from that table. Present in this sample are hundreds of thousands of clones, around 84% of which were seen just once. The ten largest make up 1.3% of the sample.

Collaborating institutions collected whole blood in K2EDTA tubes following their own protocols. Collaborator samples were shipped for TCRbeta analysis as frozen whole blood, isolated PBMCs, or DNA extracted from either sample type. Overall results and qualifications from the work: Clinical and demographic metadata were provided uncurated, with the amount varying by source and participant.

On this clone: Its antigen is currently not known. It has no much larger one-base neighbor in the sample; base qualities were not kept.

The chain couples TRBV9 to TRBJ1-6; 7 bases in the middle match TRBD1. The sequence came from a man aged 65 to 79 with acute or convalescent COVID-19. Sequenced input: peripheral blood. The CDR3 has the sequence CASGGQNSPLHF. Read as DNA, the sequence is TGTGCCAGCGGGGGACAGAATTCACCCCTCCACTTT.